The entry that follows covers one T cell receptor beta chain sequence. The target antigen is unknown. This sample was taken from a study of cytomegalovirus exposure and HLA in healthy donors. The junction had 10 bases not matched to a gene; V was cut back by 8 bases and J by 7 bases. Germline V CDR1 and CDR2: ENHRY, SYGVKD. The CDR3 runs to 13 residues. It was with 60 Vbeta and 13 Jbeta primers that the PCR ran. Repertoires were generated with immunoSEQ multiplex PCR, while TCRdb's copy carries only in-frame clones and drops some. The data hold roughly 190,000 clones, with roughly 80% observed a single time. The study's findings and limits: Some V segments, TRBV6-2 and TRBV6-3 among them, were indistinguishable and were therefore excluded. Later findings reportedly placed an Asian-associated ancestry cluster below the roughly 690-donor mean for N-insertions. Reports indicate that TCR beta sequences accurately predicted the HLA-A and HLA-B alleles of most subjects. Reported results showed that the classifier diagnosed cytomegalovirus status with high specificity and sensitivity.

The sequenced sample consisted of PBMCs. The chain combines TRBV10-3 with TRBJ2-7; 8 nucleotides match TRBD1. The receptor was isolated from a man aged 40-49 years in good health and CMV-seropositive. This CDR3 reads CAIGTGESREQYF. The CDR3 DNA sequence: TGTGCCATCGGGACAGGAGAATCCCGGGAGCAGTACTTC.